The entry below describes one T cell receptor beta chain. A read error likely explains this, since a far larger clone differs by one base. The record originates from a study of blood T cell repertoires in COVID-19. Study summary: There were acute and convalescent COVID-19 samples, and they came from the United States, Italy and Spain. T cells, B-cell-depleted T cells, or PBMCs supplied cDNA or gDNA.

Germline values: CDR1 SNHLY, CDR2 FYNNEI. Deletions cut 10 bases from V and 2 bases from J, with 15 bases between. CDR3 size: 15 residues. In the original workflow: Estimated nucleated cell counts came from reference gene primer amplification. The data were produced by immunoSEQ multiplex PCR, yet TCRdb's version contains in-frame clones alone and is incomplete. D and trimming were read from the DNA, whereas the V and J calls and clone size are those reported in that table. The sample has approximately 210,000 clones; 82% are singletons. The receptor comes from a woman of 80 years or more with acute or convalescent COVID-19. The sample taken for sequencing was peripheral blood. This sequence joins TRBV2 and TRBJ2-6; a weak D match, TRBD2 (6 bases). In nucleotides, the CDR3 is TGTGCCATTTGGAGTTGGGGGGCTGGGGCCAACGTCCTGACTTTC. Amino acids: CAIWSWGAGANVLTF.